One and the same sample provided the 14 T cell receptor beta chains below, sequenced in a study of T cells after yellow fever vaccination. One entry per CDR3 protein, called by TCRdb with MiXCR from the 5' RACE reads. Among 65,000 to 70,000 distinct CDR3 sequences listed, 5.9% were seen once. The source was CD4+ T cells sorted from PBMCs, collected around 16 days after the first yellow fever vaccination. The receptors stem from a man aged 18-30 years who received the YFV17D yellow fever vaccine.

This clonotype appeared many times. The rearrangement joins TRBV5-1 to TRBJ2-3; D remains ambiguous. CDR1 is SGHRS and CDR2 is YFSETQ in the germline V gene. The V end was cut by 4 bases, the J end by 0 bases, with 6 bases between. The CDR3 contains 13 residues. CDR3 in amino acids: CASSPGSTDTQYF. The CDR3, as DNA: TGCGCCAGCAGCCCTGGGAGCACAGATACGCAGTATTTT.

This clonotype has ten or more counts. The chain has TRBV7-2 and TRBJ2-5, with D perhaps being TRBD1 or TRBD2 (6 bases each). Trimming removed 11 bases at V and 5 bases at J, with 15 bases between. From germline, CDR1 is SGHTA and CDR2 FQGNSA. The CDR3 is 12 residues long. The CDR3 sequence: CASEGGWETQYF. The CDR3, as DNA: TGTGCCTCAGAGGGGGGATGGGAGACCCAGTACTTC.

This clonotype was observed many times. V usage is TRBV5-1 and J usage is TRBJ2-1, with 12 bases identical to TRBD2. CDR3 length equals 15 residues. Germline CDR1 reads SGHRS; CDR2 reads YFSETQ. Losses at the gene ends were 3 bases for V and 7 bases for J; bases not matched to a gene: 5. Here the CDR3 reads CASSSLAGGQNEQFF. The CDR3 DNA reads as TGCGCCAGCAGCTCCCTAGCGGGGGGGCAGAATGAGCAGTTCTTC.

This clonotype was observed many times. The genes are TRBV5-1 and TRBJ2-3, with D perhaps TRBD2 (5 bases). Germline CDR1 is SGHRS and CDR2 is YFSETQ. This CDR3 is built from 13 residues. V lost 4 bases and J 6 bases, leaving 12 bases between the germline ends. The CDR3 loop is CASSEWPGDTQYF. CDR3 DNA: TGCGCCAGCAGCGAATGGCCGGGGGATACGCAGTATTTT.

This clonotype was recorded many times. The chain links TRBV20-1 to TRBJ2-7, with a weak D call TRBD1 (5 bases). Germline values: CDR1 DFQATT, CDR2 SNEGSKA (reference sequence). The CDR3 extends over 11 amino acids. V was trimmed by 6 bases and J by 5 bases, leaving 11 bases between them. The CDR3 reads CSAREKDEQYF. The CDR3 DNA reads TGCAGTGCCAGGGAAAAGGACGAGCAGTACTTC.

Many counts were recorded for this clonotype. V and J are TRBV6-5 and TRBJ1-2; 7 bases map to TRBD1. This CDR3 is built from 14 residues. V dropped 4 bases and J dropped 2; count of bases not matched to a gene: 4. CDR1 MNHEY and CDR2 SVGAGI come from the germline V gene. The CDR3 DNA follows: TGTGCCAGCAGTTCCTTGACAGGGAACTATGGCTACACCTTC. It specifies CASSSLTGNYGYTF.

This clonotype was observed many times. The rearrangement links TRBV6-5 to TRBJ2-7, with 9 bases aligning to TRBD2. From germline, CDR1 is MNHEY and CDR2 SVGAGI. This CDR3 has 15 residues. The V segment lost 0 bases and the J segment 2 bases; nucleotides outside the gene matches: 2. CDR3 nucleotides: TGTGCCAGCAGTTACTCTTTAGCGGGGGCCTACGAGCAGTACGTC. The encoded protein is CASSYSLAGAYEQYV.

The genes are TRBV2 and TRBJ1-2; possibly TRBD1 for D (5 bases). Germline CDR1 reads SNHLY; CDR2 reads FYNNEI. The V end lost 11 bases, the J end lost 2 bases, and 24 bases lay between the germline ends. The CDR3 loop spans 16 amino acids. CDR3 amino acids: CAFSPHATDFNYGYTF. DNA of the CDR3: TGTGCCTTCTCCCCCCACGCGACAGATTTCAACTATGGCTACACCTTC.

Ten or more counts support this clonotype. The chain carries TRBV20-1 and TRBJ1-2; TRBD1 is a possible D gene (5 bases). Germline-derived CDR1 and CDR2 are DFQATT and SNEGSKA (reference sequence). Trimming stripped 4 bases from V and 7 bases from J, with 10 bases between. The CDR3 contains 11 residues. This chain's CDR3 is CSATGSGGYTF. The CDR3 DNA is TGCAGTGCTACAGGGTCGGGTGGCTACACCTTC.

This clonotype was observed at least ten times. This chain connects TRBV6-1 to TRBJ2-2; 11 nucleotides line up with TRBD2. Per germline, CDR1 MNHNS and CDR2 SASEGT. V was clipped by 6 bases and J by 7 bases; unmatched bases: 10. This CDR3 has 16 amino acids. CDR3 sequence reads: CASRGTSGGLGGELFF. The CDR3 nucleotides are TGTGCCAGCAGGGGAACTAGCGGGGGTTTGGGCGGGGAGCTGTTTTTT.

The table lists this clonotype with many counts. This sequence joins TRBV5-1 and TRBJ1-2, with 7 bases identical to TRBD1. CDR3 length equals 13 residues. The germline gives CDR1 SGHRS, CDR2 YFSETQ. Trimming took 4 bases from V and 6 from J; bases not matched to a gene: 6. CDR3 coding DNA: TGCGCCAGCAGCGCAGACAGGGTTGATGGCTACACCTTC. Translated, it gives CASSADRVDGYTF.

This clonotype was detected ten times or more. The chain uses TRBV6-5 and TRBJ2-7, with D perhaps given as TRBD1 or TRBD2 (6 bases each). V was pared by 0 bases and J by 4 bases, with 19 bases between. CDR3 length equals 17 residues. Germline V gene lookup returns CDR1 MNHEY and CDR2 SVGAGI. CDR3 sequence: CASSYSGSGGAAYEQYF. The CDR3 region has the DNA TGTGCCAGCAGTTACTCCGGCTCCGGGGGCGCCGCATACGAGCAGTACTTC.

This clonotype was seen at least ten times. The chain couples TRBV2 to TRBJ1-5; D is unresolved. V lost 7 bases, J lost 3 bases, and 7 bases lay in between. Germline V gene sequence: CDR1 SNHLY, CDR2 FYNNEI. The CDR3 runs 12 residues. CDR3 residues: CASKLYNQPQHF. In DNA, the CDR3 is TGTGCCAGCAAACTGTACAATCAGCCCCAGCATTTT.

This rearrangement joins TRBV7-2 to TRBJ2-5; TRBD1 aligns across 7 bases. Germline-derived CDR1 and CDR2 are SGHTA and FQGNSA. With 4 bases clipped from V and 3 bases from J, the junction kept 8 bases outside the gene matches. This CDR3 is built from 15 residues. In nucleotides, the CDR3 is TGTGCCAGCAGCTCCCAGGACAGGACAGAAGAGACCCAGTACTTC. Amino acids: CASSSQDRTEETQYF. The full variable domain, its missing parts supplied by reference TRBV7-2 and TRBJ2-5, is GAGVSQSPSNKVTEKGKDVELRCDPISGHTALYWYRQSLGQGLEFLIYFQGNSAPDKSGLPSDRFSAERTGGSVSTLTIQRTQQEDSAVYLCASSSQDRTEETQYFGPGTRLLVL.